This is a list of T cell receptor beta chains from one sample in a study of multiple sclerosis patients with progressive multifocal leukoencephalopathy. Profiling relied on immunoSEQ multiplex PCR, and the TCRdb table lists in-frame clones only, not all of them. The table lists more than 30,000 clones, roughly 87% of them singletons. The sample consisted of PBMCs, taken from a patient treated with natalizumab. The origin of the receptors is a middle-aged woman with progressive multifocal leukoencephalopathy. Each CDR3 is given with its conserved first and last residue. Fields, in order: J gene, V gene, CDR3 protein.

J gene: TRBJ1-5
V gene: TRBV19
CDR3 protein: CASSIGTGGNQPQHF

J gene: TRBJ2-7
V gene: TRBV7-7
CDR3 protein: CASSLATNYEQYF

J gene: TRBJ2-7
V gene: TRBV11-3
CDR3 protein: CASSTRGDRGREQYF

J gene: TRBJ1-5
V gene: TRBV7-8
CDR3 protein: CASSAGQGARQPQHF

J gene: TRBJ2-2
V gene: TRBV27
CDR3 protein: CASRQGTGDTGELFF

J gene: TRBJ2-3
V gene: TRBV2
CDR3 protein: CASNLNRIDTQYF

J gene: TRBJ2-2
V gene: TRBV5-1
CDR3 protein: CASSLGGENTGELFF

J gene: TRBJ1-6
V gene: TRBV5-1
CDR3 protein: CASSSMQDSPLHF

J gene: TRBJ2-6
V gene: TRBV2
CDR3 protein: CASERSGTSGSSGANVQTF

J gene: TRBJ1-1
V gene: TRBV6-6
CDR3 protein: CASSQPRNTEAFF

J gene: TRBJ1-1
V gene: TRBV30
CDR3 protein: CAWRKTRQGTEAFF

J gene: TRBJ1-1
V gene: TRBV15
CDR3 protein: CATSRDRTNTEAFF

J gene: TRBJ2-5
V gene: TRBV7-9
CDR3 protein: CASSFQGWETQYF

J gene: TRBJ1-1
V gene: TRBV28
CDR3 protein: CASSFQRTEAFF

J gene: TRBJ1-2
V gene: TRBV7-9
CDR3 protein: CASSAITRQTNYGYTF

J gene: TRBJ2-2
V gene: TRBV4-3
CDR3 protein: CASSRRLAGEKNTGELFF

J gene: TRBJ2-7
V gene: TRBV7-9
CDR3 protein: CASSLTGELYEQYF

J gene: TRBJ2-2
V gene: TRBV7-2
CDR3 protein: CASSLGRGLAGPNTGELFF